The 30 T cell receptor beta chains presented below share a single source sample, sequenced in a study of CD8+ T cells in alopecia areata. Investigators isolated RNA and reverse transcribed it into cDNA to act as the sequencing template. This table comes from immunoSEQ multiplex PCR, and its TCRdb copy is limited to in-frame clones, with some not included. The sample lists about 150,000 clones; over 45% were seen once. The sequenced sample was CD4+ T cells sorted from blood. The receptors shown here come from a human donor with alopecia areata.

Only a few counts were recorded for this clone. The V and J genes are TRBV7-2 and TRBJ2-5; D is undetermined. This CDR3 spans 11 amino acids. Between the trimmed V and J ends, which lost 5 bases and 0 bases, there was a span of 1 base. Germline CDR1 SGHTA, CDR2 FQGNSA. CDR3 region: CASSNQETQYF. Written as DNA, the CDR3 is TGTGCCAGCAGCAACCAAGAGACCCAGTACTTC.

This clone was seen a handful of times. This rearrangement joins TRBV28 to TRBJ2-2; D ambiguous. The V end was cut by 6 bases, the J end by 7 bases, with 9 bases between. The CDR3 is made up of 12 amino acids. Germline loops: CDR1 MDHEN, CDR2 SYDVKM. The CDR3 DNA sequence: TGTGCCAGCAGCATTCTGATCGGGGAGCTGTTTTTT. This codes for CASSILIGELFF.

The chain combines TRBV6-5 with TRBJ2-5; a possible D gene is TRBD1 (5 bases). Germline CDR1 and CDR2: MNHEY and SVGAGI. The CDR3 covers 14 residues. Trimming removed 4 bases from V and 1 base from J, with 10 bases in between. This chain's CDR3 is CASSSPTVQETQYF. CDR3 DNA: TGTGCCAGCAGTTCCCCGACAGTCCAAGAGACCCAGTACTTC.

V and J are TRBV27 and TRBJ1-1, with 7 bases aligning to TRBD1. Looked up from germline, CDR1 is MNHEY and CDR2 is SMNVEV (reference sequence). Trimming removed 5 bases from V and 5 bases from J; junction bases left unmatched: 29. CDR3 length: 21 amino acids. Here the CDR3 DNA reads TGTGCCAGCAGTAGACAGCGCCGCCGTATCCAGACAGGGTCCCCGAGGACTGAAGCTTTCTTT. It yields the protein CASSRQRRRIQTGSPRTEAFF.

Of note for this clone: The sample holds other DNA sequences that translate to the same CDR3. The gene calls are TRBV5-6 and TRBJ2-2; unclear D gene. Trimming left V 3 bases short and J 7 bases short, with 7 bases between. Germline V gene data show CDR1 as SGHDT and CDR2 as YYEEEE. This CDR3 is 12 amino acids long. CDR3 region: CASSSRYGELFF. CDR3 sequence (DNA): TGTGCCAGCAGCTCCCGGTACGGGGAGCTGTTTTTT.

V gene TRBV7-9 combines with J gene TRBJ1-4, with a weak D call TRBD1 (6 bases). Between the trimmed V and J ends, which lost 5 bases and 15 bases, there was a span of 16 bases. The CDR3 has 12 amino acids. Germline lookup yields CDR1 SEHNR and CDR2 FQNEAQ (reference sequence). The CDR3 loop reads CASSPGHLEMFF. The CDR3 region has the DNA TGTGCCAGCAGCCCGGGACACCTGGAGATGTTTTTT.

This clone was found a few times. This chain joins TRBV29-1 and TRBJ2-7, with 7 bases identical to TRBD1. CDR1 and CDR2 (germline): SQVTM, ANQGSEA. This CDR3 is built from 13 residues. After removal of 4 bases from V and 2 bases from J, the junction contained 5 bases not matched to a gene. Here the CDR3 DNA reads TGCAGCGTTGGAACAGGGGTTACCTACGAGCAGTACTTC. This sequence encodes CSVGTGVTYEQYF.

The sample holds a few counts of this clone. The rearrangement uses TRBV29-1 and TRBJ2-5, with D perhaps TRBD2 (6 bases). This CDR3 region has 15 residues. CDR1 is SQVTM, CDR2 ANQGSEA, per germline. Trimming took 4 bases from V and 3 from J, leaving 18 bases between them. This CDR3 reads CSVVRDSILEETQYF. For the CDR3, the DNA is TGCAGCGTTGTGCGGGACTCTATATTAGAAGAGACCCAGTACTTC. The complete variable domain, with remaining parts taken from reference TRBV29-1 and TRBJ2-5, reads SAVISQKPSRDICQRGTSLTIQCQVDSQVTMMFWYRQQPGQSLTLIATANQGSEATYESGFVIDKFPISRPNLTFSTLTVSNMSPEDSSIYLCSVVRDSILEETQYFGPGTRLLVL.

In its sample, this clone was seen a few times. The V call is TRBV29-1, the J call TRBJ1-2; D remains ambiguous. CDR1 and CDR2 (germline): SQVTM, ANQGSEA. Trimming stripped 3 bases from V and 4 bases from J, with 6 bases between. The CDR3 is 11 amino acids. This CDR3 is CSVESSYGYTF. In DNA form, the CDR3 reads TGCAGCGTTGAGAGCAGCTATGGCTACACCTTC.

In its sample, this clone was seen once. V usage is TRBV27 and J usage is TRBJ2-7; 9 bases match TRBD2. The J segment lost 4 bases and the V segment lost 5 bases, leaving 6 bases of the junction unmatched. CDR1 and CDR2 from the germline V gene are MNHEY and SMNVEV (reference sequence). The CDR3 spans 14 residues. As DNA, the CDR3 is TGTGCCAGCAGTCATAGCGGGAGTGGTTACGAGCAGTACTTC. It encodes CASSHSGSGYEQYF.

CDR3 bases: TGTGCCTGGAGTTCAGGGGGCGCAGAGACCCAGTACTTC. It translates to CAWSSGGAETQYF. The chain carries TRBV30 and TRBJ2-5, with 8 bases lining up with TRBD1. Germline assignment: CDR1 GTSNPN and CDR2 SVGIG (reference sequence). V trimming: 2 bases; J trimming: 4 bases; junction bases outside the gene matches: 3. The CDR3 length is 13 residues.

V gene TRBV6-5 combines with J gene TRBJ1-2; the match to TRBD1 covers 9 bases. Looked up from germline, CDR1 is MNHEY and CDR2 is SVGAGI. The CDR3 has 16 residues. After removal of 0 bases from V and 5 bases from J, the junction contained 7 bases not matched to a gene. Here the CDR3 reads CASSYSIVGQGYGYTF. The CDR3 DNA reads as TGTGCCAGCAGTTACTCGATTGTGGGACAGGGATATGGCTACACCTTC.

The J gene is TRBJ2-1, the V gene TRBV19, with D possibly matching TRBD1 (5 bases). Trimming took 10 bases from V and 7 from J, leaving 11 bases between them. The CDR3 is 11 amino acids. Germline loops: CDR1 LNHDA, CDR2 SQIVND (reference sequence). CDR3 residues: CATKQVNEQFF. CDR3 in DNA: TGTGCCACAAAACAGGTGAATGAGCAGTTCTTC.

J is TRBJ2-6 and V is TRBV6-5; D remains unclear. Deletions cut 6 bases from V and 4 bases from J, with 10 bases between. From germline, CDR1 is MNHEY and CDR2 SVGAGI. CDR3 length: 14 residues. CDR3 bases: TGTGCCAGCAGGCCGTCGGAAGGGGCCAACGTCCTGACTTTC. It specifies CASRPSEGANVLTF.

This chain joins TRBV29-1 and TRBJ2-1; 13 nucleotides align to TRBD2. Trimming at V came to 7 bases and at J to 0 bases, leaving 12 bases not matched to a gene. Per the germline V gene, CDR1 is SQVTM and CDR2 is ANQGSEA. The CDR3 totals 18 residues. Written as DNA, the CDR3 is TGCAGCGGCCGACCCGGACTAGCGGGAGAATCCTCCTACAATGAGCAGTTCTTC. Amino acids: CSGRPGLAGESSYNEQFF.

The chain joins TRBV2 to TRBJ2-1; D unclear. CDR3 length: 13 amino acids. Germline CDR1 reads SNHLY; CDR2 reads FYNNEI. Trimming took off 6 bases at V and 8 bases at J, with 14 bases between the two ends. In DNA form, the CDR3 reads TGTGCCAGCAGATATTTAGTCTTTGATGAGCAGTTCTTC. It translates to CASRYLVFDEQFF. The entire variable domain, with the rest obtained from reference TRBV2 and TRBJ2-1, is as follows: EPEVTQTPSHQVTQMGQEVILRCVPISNHLYFYWYRQILGQKVEFLVSFYNNEISEKSEIFDDQFSVERPDGSNFTLKIRSTKLEDSAMYFCASRYLVFDEQFFGPGTRLTVL.

V gene TRBV2 combines with J gene TRBJ2-5, with D tentatively TRBD1 (6 bases). The V end was cut by 7 bases, the J end by 4 bases, with 13 bases between. The CDR3 runs 13 residues. CDR1 is SNHLY and CDR2 is FYNNEI in the germline V gene. CDR3: CASTTGVRETQYF. CDR3 sequence (DNA): TGTGCCAGCACGACAGGCGTCCGAGAGACCCAGTACTTC.

V and J are TRBV2 and TRBJ2-1; D unresolved. Trimming stripped 2 bases from V and 5 bases from J, with 7 bases between. There are 13 residues in the CDR3. The germline V gene encodes CDR1 SNHLY and CDR2 FYNNEI. The CDR3 bases are TGTGCCAGCAGTGAAATCCAGAACAATGAGCAGTTCTTC. Its protein product is CASSEIQNNEQFF.

This clone was seen only once. The chain combines TRBV2 with TRBJ1-5, with 7 bases identical to TRBD1. The ends lost 6 bases at V and 3 bases at J; junction bases unmatched: 5. This CDR3 is built from 14 residues. Germline CDR1 is SNHLY and CDR2 is FYNNEI. Here the CDR3 reads CASRYGTDNQPQHF. DNA for the CDR3: TGTGCCAGCAGGTACGGGACAGACAATCAGCCCCAGCATTTT.

This clone was found a few times. The chain couples TRBV7-3 to TRBJ2-6; D gene ambiguous. Germline V gene sequence: CDR1 SGHTA, CDR2 FQGTGA. This CDR3 comprises 16 residues. The germline V and J ends were trimmed by 2 bases and 0 bases, with 8 bases remaining between them. The CDR3, as DNA: TGTGCCAGCAGCTTAGTCAGTTTCTCTGGGGCCAACGTCCTGACTTTC. This translates into CASSLVSFSGANVLTF. The full variable domain, completed using reference TRBV7-3 and TRBJ2-6, is GAGVSQTPSNKVTEKGKYVELRCDPISGHTALYWYRQSLGQGPEFLIYFQGTGAADDSGLPNDRFFAVRPEGSVSTLKIQRTERGDSAVYLCASSLVSFSGANVLTFGAGSRLTVL.

This clone has just a few counts. This sequence joins TRBV4-1 and TRBJ1-5; D ambiguous. Per germline, CDR1 MGHRA and CDR2 YSYEKL. With 2 bases removed from V and 6 bases from J, the gap between germline ends came to 8 bases. The length of the CDR3 is 13 residues. CDR3 nucleotide sequence: TGCGCCAGCAGCCAAAACCCTGGTCAGCCCCAGCATTTT. Protein: CASSQNPGQPQHF.

Regarding this clone: One end of the junction varies from germline; a read error may be responsible. The CDR3 nucleotides are TGCGCTAGTGGCCCCTACCGACAGGGAAGGGGCGAAAACATTCAGTACTTC. Translated: CASGPYRQGRGENIQYF. This chain uses TRBV12-5 with TRBJ2-4; 7 bases are shared with TRBD1. From germline, CDR1 is LGHNT and CDR2 FRNRAP. The CDR3 contains 17 residues.

V usage is TRBV30 and J usage is TRBJ2-7, with 8 bases matching TRBD2. Germline values: CDR1 GTSNPN, CDR2 SVGIG (reference sequence). V shed 1 base, J shed 9 bases, and the junction held 8 bases outside the gene matches. The CDR3 length is 13 residues. In DNA form, the CDR3 reads TGTGCCTGGAGTGCCCTGACTAGCGCCGTGCAGTACTTC. This encodes CAWSALTSAVQYF.

This clone has only a few counts. The rearrangement links TRBV29-1 to TRBJ1-1; 10 bases line up with TRBD1. Losses at the gene ends were 6 bases for V and 1 base for J; bases not matched to a gene: 5. Germline-derived CDR1 and CDR2 are SQVTM and ANQGSEA. CDR3 length: 14 amino acids. CDR3 sequence (DNA): TGCAGCGTCCGGGACAGGGGTTCGAACACTGAAGCTTTCTTT. This codes for CSVRDRGSNTEAFF.

This clone was detected only a few times. CDR3 coding DNA: TGTGCCAGCAGTTACTCGCGCCCCAACACAGATACGCAGTATTTT. It specifies CASSYSRPNTDTQYF. The chain combines TRBV6-6 with TRBJ2-3; D call uncertain. Germline-derived CDR1 and CDR2 are MNHNY and SVGAGI (reference sequence). Trimming left V 0 bases short and J 2 bases short, with 9 bases between. The CDR3 runs 15 residues.

The chain recombines TRBV9 with TRBJ2-7, with a weak D call TRBD1 (6 bases). Germline loops: CDR1 SGDLS, CDR2 YYNGEE. V dropped 3 bases and J dropped 5 bases, with 15 bases sitting between them. There are 14 residues in the CDR3. The CDR3 loop reads CASSDDRSSNEQYF. In DNA form, the CDR3 reads TGTGCCAGCAGCGATGACAGGTCCTCTAACGAGCAGTACTTC. The full variable domain, its missing parts supplied by reference TRBV9 and TRBJ2-7, is DSGVTQTPKHLITATGQRVTLRCSPRSGDLSVYWYQQSLDQGLQFLIQYYNGEERAKGNILERFSAQQFPDLHSELNLSSLELGDSALYFCASSDDRSSNEQYFGPGTRLTVT.

The chain is built from TRBV27 and TRBJ2-7; no definite D call. The CDR3 has 15 residues. V was clipped by 3 bases and J by 3 bases, with 15 bases between them. Germline V lookup: CDR1 MNHEY, CDR2 SMNVEV (reference sequence). The CDR3 sequence: CASSFLGSYIYEQYF. CDR3 nucleotides: TGTGCCAGCAGTTTTTTAGGCTCCTATATCTACGAGCAGTACTTC.

The genes are TRBV7-2 and TRBJ2-1, with TRBD2 identical over 7 bases. Germline CDR1 and CDR2: SGHTA and FQGNSA. With V trimmed by 4 bases and J by 4 bases, 7 bases remained unmatched. The CDR3 spans 15 residues. The CDR3 is CASSSFSGLYNEQFF. In nucleotides, the CDR3 is TGTGCCAGCAGCTCCTTTAGCGGGCTTTACAATGAGCAGTTCTTC.

This clone appeared a few times. V and J are TRBV27 and TRBJ1-1; D gene uncertain. There are 13 residues in the CDR3. The germline V and J ends were trimmed by 6 bases and 2 bases, with 10 bases remaining between them. Germline lookup yields CDR1 MNHEY and CDR2 SMNVEV (reference sequence). CDR3 nucleotides: TGTGCCAGCAGGGAACCCCTAAACACTGAAGCTTTCTTT. Translated, it gives CASREPLNTEAFF.

This sequence joins TRBV4-1 and TRBJ1-2; no reliable D call. The CDR3 sequence is 14 residues long. The germline gives CDR1 MGHRA, CDR2 YSYEKL. With 0 bases removed from V and 8 bases from J, the gap between germline ends came to 13 bases. CDR3 loop: CASSQEGREWGYTF. In DNA form, the CDR3 reads TGCGCCAGCAGCCAAGAGGGAAGGGAATGGGGCTACACCTTC.